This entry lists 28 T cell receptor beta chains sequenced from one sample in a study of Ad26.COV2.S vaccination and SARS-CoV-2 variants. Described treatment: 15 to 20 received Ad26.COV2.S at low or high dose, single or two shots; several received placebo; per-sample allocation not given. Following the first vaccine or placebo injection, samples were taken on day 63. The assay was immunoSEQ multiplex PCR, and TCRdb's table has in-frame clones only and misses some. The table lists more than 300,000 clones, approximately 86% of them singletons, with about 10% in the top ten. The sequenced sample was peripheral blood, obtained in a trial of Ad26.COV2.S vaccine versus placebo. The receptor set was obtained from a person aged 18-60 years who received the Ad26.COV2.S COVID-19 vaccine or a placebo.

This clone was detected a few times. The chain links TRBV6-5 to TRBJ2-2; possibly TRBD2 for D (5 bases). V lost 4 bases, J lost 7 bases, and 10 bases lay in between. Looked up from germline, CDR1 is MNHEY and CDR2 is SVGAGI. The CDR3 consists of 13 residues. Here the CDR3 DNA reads TGTGCCAGCAGTTTGGAGGAAATCGGGGAGCTGTTTTTT. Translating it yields CASSLEEIGELFF.

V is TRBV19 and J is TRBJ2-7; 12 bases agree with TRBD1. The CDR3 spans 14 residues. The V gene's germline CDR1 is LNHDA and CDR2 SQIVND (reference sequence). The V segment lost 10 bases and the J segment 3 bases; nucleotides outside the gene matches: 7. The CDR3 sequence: CATTGTGGGYEQYF. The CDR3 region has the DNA TGTGCCACTACCGGGACAGGGGGCGGCTACGAGCAGTACTTC.

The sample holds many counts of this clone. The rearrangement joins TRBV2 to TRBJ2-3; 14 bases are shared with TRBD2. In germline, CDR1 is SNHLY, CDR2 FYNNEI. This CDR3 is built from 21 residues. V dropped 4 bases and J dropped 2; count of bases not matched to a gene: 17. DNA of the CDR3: TGTGCCAGCAGTGGAATGGTATATCGACTAGCGGGAGGGCCTATCACAGATACGCAGTATTTT. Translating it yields CASSGMVYRLAGGPITDTQYF. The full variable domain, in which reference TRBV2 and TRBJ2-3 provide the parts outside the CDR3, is EPEVTQTPSHQVTQMGQEVILRCVPISNHLYFYWYRQILGQKVEFLVSFYNNEISEKSEIFDDQFSVERPDGSNFTLKIRSTKLEDSAMYFCASSGMVYRLAGGPITDTQYFGPGTRLTVL.

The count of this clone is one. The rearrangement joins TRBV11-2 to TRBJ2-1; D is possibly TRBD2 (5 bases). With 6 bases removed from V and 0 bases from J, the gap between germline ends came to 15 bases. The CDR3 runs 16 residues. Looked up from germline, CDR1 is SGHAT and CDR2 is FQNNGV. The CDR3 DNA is TGTGCCAGCAGACCAGGACCGGGGAGCTCCTACAATGAGCAGTTCTTC. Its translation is CASRPGPGSSYNEQFF.

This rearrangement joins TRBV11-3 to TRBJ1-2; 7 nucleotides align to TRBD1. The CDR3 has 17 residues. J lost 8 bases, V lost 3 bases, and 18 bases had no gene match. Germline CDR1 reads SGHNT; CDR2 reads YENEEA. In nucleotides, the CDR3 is TGTGCCAGCAGCTTCCCCGGGACAGACGATCCCTTGGGAGGCTACACCTTC. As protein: CASSFPGTDDPLGGYTF.

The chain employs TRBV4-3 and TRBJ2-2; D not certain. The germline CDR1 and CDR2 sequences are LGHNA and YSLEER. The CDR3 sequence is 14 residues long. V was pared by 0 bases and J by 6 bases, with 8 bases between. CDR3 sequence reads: CASSQDGTAGELFF. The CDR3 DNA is TGCGCCAGCAGCCAAGACGGAACAGCCGGGGAGCTGTTTTTT.

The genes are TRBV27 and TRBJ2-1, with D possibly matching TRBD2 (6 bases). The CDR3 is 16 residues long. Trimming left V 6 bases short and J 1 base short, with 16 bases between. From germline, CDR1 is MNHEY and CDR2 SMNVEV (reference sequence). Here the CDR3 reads CASSSGLSWSYNEQFF. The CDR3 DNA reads TGTGCCAGCAGCTCGGGACTTAGTTGGTCCTACAATGAGCAGTTCTTC.

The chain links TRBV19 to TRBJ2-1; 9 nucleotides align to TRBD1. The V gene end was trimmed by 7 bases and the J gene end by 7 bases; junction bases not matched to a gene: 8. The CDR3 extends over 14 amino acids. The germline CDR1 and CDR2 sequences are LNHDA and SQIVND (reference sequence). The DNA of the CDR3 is TGTGCCAGTATTTCCGGGACAGGGTGGAATGAGCAGTTCTTC. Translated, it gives CASISGTGWNEQFF.

This CDR3 is CASSSLGVPGETQYF. Here the CDR3 DNA reads TGTGCCAGCAGTTCGCTAGGGGTCCCGGGAGAGACCCAGTACTTC. The genes are TRBV6-2 or TRBV6-3 and TRBJ2-5; possibly TRBD1 for D (5 bases). CDR3 size: 15 residues. Germline V gene sequence: CDR1 MNHEY, CDR2 SVGEGT. V was shortened by 4 bases and J by 4 bases, with 16 bases between the two germline ends.

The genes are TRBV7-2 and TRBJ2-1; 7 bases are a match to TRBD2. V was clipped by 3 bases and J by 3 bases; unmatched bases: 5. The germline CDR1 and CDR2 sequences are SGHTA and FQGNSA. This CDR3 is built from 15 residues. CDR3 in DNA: TGTGCCAGCAGCTTCGGGGGGTACCGCTACAATGAGCAGTTCTTC. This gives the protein CASSFGGYRYNEQFF.

In DNA form, the CDR3 reads TGCAGCGTTGGCCCATTGGCTAGCTCTAGCACAGATACGCAGTATTTT. It specifies CSVGPLASSSTDTQYF. The chain has TRBV29-1 and TRBJ2-3, with D perhaps TRBD2 (5 bases). This CDR3 spans 16 amino acids. The germline V gene encodes CDR1 SQVTM and CDR2 ANQGSEA. Trimming took off 4 bases at V and 0 bases at J, with 17 bases between the two ends.

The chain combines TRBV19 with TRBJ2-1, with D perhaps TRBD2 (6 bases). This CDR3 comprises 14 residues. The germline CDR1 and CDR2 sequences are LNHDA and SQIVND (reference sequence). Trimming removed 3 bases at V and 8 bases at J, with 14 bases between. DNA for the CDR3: TGTGCCAGTAGTATTCGGACGGAGGGCTATGAGCAGTTCTTC. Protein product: CASSIRTEGYEQFF.

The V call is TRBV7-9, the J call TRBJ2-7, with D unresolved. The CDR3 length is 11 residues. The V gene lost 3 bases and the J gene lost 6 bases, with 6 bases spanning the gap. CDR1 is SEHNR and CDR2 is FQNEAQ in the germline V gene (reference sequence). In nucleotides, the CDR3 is TGTGCCAGCAGCTTTGCCTCCGAGCAGTACTTC. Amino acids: CASSFASEQYF.

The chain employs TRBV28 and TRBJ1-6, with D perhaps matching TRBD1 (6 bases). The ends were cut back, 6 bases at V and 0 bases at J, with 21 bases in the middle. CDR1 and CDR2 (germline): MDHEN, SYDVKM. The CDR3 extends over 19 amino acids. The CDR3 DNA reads TGTGCCAGCAGCGGAGCGGCAGGGGTACTAAGCTCCTATAATTCACCCCTCCACTTT. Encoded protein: CASSGAAGVLSSYNSPLHF.

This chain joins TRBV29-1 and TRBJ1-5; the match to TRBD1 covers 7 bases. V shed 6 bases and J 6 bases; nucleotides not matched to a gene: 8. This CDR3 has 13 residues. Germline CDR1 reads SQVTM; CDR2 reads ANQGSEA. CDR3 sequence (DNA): TGCAGCGTCCGCAGGGGGGAGGGTCAGCCCCAGCATTTT. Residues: CSVRRGEGQPQHF. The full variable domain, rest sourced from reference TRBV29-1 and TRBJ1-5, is SAVISQKPSRDICQRGTSLTIQCQVDSQVTMMFWYRQQPGQSLTLIATANQGSEATYESGFVIDKFPISRPNLTFSTLTVSNMSPEDSSIYLCSVRRGEGQPQHFGDGTRLSIL.

This CDR3 is CASSLALQGAQYF. The CDR3 nucleotides are TGTGCCAGCAGCTTAGCCCTACAGGGGGCCCAGTACTTC. This chain links TRBV7-9 with TRBJ2-5; 8 bases match TRBD1. This CDR3 contains 13 residues. The V segment lost 0 bases and the J segment 9 bases; nucleotides outside the gene matches: 3. Germline assignment: CDR1 SEHNR and CDR2 FQNEAQ (reference sequence).

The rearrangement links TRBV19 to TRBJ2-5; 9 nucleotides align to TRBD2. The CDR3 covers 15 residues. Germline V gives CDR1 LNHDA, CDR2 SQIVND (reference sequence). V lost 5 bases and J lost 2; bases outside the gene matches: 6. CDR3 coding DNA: TGTGCCAGTAGTGCTCCGCGGGAGGGTCAAGAGACCCAGTACTTC. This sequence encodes CASSAPREGQETQYF.

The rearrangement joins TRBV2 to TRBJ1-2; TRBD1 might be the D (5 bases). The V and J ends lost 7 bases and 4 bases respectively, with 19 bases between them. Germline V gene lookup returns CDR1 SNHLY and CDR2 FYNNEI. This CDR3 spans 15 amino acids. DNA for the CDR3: TGTGCCAGCATACTATTACCGGGGGATGTCTATGGCTACACCTTC. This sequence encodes CASILLPGDVYGYTF.

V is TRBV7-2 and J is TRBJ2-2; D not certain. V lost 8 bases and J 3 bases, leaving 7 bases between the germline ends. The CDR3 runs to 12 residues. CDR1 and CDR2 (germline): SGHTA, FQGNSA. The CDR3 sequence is CASGVHTGELFF. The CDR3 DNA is TGTGCCAGCGGTGTCCACACCGGGGAGCTGTTTTTT.

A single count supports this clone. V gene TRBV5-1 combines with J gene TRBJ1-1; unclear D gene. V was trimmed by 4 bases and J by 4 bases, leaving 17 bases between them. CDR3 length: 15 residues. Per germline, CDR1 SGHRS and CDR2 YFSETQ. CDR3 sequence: CASSTEGGSFTEAFF. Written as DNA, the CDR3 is TGCGCCAGCAGCACCGAGGGTGGGTCCTTCACTGAAGCTTTCTTT.

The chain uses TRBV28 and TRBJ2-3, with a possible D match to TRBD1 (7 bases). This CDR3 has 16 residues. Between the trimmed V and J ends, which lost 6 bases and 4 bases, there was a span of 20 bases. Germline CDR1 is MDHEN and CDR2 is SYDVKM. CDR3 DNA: TGTGCCAGCAGAATGGGGGCGGGACAGAGCTCAGATACGCAGTATTTT. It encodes CASRMGAGQSSDTQYF.

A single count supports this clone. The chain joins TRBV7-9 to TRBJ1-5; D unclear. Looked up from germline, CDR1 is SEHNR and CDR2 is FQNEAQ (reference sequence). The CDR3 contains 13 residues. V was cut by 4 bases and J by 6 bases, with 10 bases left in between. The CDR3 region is CASSSVQGQPQHF. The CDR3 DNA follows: TGTGCCAGCAGCTCCGTTCAAGGTCAGCCCCAGCATTTT.

In DNA form, the CDR3 reads TGTGCCTGGAGCCCGCAGGGTTCCTCACCCCTCCACTTT. Translating it yields CAWSPQGSSPLHF. This chain links TRBV30 with TRBJ1-6; tentative D call: TRBD1 (5 bases). The CDR3 contains 13 residues. Per the germline V gene, CDR1 is GTSNPN and CDR2 is SVGIG (reference sequence). Trimming removed 3 bases from V and 10 bases from J, with 13 bases in between.

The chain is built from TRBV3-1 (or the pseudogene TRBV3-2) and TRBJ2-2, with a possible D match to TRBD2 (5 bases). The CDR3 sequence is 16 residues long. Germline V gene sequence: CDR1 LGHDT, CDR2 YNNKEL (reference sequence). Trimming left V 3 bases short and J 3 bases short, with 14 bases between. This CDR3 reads CASSQNLEADTGELFF. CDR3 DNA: TGTGCCAGCAGCCAGAATCTGGAGGCAGACACCGGGGAGCTGTTTTTT.

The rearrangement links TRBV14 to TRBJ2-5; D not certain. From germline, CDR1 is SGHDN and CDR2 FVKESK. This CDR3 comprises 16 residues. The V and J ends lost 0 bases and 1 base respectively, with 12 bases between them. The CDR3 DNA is TGTGCCAGCAGCCAAGACCCCACTATAATCCAAGAGACCCAGTACTTC. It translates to CASSQDPTIIQETQYF.

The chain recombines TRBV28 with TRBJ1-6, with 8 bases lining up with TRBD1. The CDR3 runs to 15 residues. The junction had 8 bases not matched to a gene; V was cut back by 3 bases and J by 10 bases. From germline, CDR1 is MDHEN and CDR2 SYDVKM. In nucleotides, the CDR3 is TGTGCCAGCAGTTTCGGACAGGGAATTGGATCACCCCTCCACTTT. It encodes CASSFGQGIGSPLHF.

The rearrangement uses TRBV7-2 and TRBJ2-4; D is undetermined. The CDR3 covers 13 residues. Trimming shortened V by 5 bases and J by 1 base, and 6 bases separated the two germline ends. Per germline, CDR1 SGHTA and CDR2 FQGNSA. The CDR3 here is CASSPPAKNIQYF. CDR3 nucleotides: TGTGCCAGCAGCCCCCCCGCCAAAAACATTCAGTACTTC.

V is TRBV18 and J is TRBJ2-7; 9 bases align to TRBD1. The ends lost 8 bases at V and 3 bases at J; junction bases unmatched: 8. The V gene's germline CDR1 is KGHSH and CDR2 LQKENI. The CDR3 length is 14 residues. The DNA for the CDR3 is TGTGCCAGCGCACAGGGGGCGAGCGACTACGAGCAGTACTTC. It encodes CASAQGASDYEQYF.